These 13 T cell receptor beta chains were sequenced from one sample in a study of shared clonotypes between healthy human individuals. TCRdb's table, derived via immunoSEQ multiplex PCR, lists solely in-frame clones and lacks some. The sample lists about 2 million clones; around 95% were seen once. Sequenced material: naive CD4+ T cells sorted from blood. Indicated subset: CD45RA+ positively selected. These receptors all come from a man aged 18-30 years in good health.

This chain connects TRBV7-8 to TRBJ2-7; 7 nucleotides match TRBD2. CDR3 length: 15 residues. Trimming removed 2 bases from V and 1 base from J; junction bases left unmatched: 5. CDR1 is SGHVS and CDR2 is FQNEAQ in the germline V gene. In nucleotides, the CDR3 is TGTGCCAGCAGCTTATACGGCGGGGGATCCTACGAGCAGTACTTC. Amino acid sequence: CASSLYGGGSYEQYF. The variable domain in full, completed from reference TRBV7-8 and TRBJ2-7, reads GAGVSQSPRYKVAKRGQDVALRCDPISGHVSLFWYQQALGQGPEFLTYFQNEAQLDKSGLPSDRFFAERPEGSVSTLKIQRTQQEDSAVYLCASSLYGGGSYEQYFGPGTRLTVT.

The rearrangement joins TRBV6-5 to TRBJ2-2, with TRBD1 matching over 8 bases. J lost 6 bases, V lost 2 bases, and 8 bases had no gene match. The CDR3 consists of 16 residues. The germline V gene encodes CDR1 MNHEY and CDR2 SVGAGI. CDR3: CASSYEGRGRAGELFF. In DNA, the CDR3 is TGTGCCAGCAGTTACGAGGGCAGGGGGCGCGCCGGGGAGCTGTTTTTT.

CDR3: CASSAEQFSYEQYF. DNA of the CDR3: TGTGCCAGCAGTGCGGAACAATTCTCCTACGAGCAGTACTTC. The rearrangement joins TRBV6-1 to TRBJ2-7; D is ambiguous. V was clipped by 4 bases and J by 0 bases, with 10 bases between them. This CDR3 region has 14 residues. CDR1 is MNHNS, CDR2 SASEGT, per germline.

J is TRBJ2-1 and V is TRBV6-5, with 9 bases identical to TRBD1. The CDR3 extends over 16 amino acids. Germline CDR1 is MNHEY and CDR2 is SVGAGI. With V trimmed by 4 bases and J by 1 base, 5 bases remained unmatched. The CDR3: CASSSGTGISYNEQFF. As DNA, the CDR3 is TGTGCCAGCAGTTCCGGGACAGGGATTTCCTACAATGAGCAGTTCTTC.

V usage is TRBV6-6 and J usage is TRBJ1-3; TRBD1 aligns across 7 bases. Germline V lookup: CDR1 MNHNY, CDR2 SVGAGI (reference sequence). V shed 4 bases, J shed 2 bases, and the junction held 5 bases outside the gene matches. The CDR3 spans 15 residues. This CDR3 is CASSSDRVAGNTIYF. The CDR3 nucleotides read TGTGCCAGCAGTTCCGACAGGGTGGCTGGAAACACCATATATTTT.

CDR3 residues: CASPRQRGEEEADTQYF. The CDR3 DNA follows: TGTGCCAGCCCGAGGCAGCGGGGGGAGGAAGAGGCAGATACGCAGTATTTT. The rearrangement joins TRBV28 to TRBJ2-3; 9 bases map to TRBD2. Germline V gives CDR1 MDHEN, CDR2 SYDVKM. V shed 8 bases and J 4 bases; nucleotides not matched to a gene: 16. The CDR3 sequence is 17 residues long.

In the case of this clone: The sample contains more than one DNA sequence encoding this CDR3. The rearrangement joins TRBV9 to TRBJ2-5; D possibly corresponds to TRBD2 (5 bases). This CDR3 is built from 14 residues. Looked up from germline, CDR1 is SGDLS and CDR2 is YYNGEE. V lost 0 bases and J lost 5, with 11 bases in between. CDR3: CASSVVPSGETQYF. The CDR3 nucleotides are TGTGCCAGCAGCGTAGTTCCGTCGGGGGAGACCCAGTACTTC.

The J gene is TRBJ2-1, the V gene TRBV27; D is uncertain. The V gene lost 2 bases and the J gene lost 1 base, with 12 bases spanning the gap. Germline V gene sequence: CDR1 MNHEY, CDR2 SMNVEV (reference sequence). The CDR3 spans 16 residues. CDR3 nucleotides: TGTGCCAGCAGTTTAGAAGGGAACCCTTCCTACAATGAGCAGTTCTTC. Protein sequence: CASSLEGNPSYNEQFF.

V usage is TRBV25-1 and J usage is TRBJ1-1; perhaps TRBD1 as D (6 bases). Germline CDR1 MGHDK, CDR2 SYGVNS. The V end lost 7 bases, the J end lost 0 bases, and 12 bases lay between the germline ends. The CDR3 spans 14 residues. The CDR3 nucleotides read TGTGCCAGCATTCCGACAGGCCTGAACACTGAAGCTTTCTTT. Translated: CASIPTGLNTEAFF.

J is TRBJ1-2 and V is TRBV2; no reliable D call. This CDR3 contains 13 residues. V was clipped by 7 bases and J by 0 bases, with 9 bases between them. CDR1 is SNHLY, CDR2 FYNNEI, per germline. CDR3 nucleotide sequence: TGTGCCAGCAAACCGAGCGCTAACTATGGCTACACCTTC. Its translation is CASKPSANYGYTF.

This chain links TRBV5-6 with TRBJ2-7, with D hard to call. Germline-derived CDR1 and CDR2 are SGHDT and YYEEEE. Between the trimmed V and J ends, which lost 2 bases and 0 bases, there was a span of 3 bases. The CDR3 is 12 amino acids. The CDR3 coding sequence is TGTGCCAGCAGCTTTGGCTCCTACGAGCAGTACTTC. Residues: CASSFGSYEQYF. Variable domain in full (rest from reference TRBV5-6 and TRBJ2-7): DAGVTQSPTHLIKTRGQQVTLRCSPKSGHDTVSWYQQALGQGPQFIFQYYEEEERQRGNFPDRFSGHQFPNYSSELNVNALLLGDSALYLCASSFGSYEQYFGPGTRLTVT.

The gene calls are TRBV5-4 and TRBJ2-1; 9 positions agree with TRBD2. The CDR3 is made up of 15 amino acids. The V and J ends lost 3 bases and 5 bases, in that order; junction bases with no gene match: 6. Germline CDR1 SGHNT, CDR2 YYREEE (reference sequence). CDR3 DNA sequence: TGTGCCAGCAGCTCGCTAGCGGGACTTAACAATGAGCAGTTCTTC. Its protein is CASSSLAGLNNEQFF.

This clone was observed a single time. The rearrangement links TRBV4-3 to TRBJ2-3; D is uncertain. Germline CDR1 and CDR2: LGHNA and YSLEER. Trimming removed 0 bases at V and 7 bases at J, with 5 bases between. The CDR3 contains 12 residues. The CDR3 coding sequence is TGCGCCAGCAGCCAAGATCTGAATACGCAGTATTTT. As protein: CASSQDLNTQYF.